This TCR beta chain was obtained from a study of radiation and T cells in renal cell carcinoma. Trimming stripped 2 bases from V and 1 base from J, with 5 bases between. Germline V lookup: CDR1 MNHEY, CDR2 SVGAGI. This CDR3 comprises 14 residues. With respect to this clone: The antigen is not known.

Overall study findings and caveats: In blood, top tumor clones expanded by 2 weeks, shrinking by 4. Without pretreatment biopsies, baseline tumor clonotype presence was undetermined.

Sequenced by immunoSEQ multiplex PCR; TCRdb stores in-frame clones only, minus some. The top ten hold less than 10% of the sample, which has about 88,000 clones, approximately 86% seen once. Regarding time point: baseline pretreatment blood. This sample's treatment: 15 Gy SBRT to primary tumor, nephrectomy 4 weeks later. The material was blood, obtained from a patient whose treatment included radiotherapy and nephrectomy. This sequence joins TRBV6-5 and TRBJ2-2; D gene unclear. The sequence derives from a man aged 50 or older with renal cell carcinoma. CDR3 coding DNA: TGTGCCAGCAGTTACGGAGTGAACACCGGGGAGCTGTTTTTT. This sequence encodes CASSYGVNTGELFF.